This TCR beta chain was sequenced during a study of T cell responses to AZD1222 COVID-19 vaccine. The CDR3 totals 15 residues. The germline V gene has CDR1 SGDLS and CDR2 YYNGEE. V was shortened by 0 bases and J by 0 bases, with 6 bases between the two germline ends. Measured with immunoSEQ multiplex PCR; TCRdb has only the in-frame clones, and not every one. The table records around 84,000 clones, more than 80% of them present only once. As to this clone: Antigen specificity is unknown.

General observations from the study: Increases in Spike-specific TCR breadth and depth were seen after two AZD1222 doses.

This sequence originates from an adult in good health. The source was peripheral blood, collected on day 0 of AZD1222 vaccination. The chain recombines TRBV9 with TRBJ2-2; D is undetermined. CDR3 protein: CASSVVPTNTGELFF. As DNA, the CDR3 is TGTGCCAGCAGCGTAGTTCCCACGAACACCGGGGAGCTGTTTTTT.